This TCR beta chain emerged from a study of blood T cell repertoires in COVID-19. Produced via immunoSEQ multiplex PCR; TCRdb's table is partial and in-frame only. Of approximately 94,000 clones in the sample, 88% were seen once. Sequenced material: peripheral blood. This TCR was sampled from an older woman with acute or convalescent COVID-19.

DNA of the CDR3: TGTGCCAGTAGTATTTGGGACTCGGGGAATGAAAAACTGTTTTTT. Translating it yields CASSIWDSGNEKLFF. The chain joins TRBV19 to TRBJ1-4; the D gene is possibly TRBD1 (5 bases). CDR1 and CDR2 (germline): LNHDA, SQIVND (reference sequence). This CDR3 region has 15 residues. V lost 3 bases to trimming and J lost 5 bases, with 13 bases between them.